This T cell receptor beta chain was identified during a study of cytomegalovirus exposure and HLA in healthy donors. The study, taken as a whole, reports: It was taken for granted in presence/absence analyses that sequencing depth across donors was roughly uniform. TCR beta chains numbering under 200 were designated cytomegalovirus-associated. Compared with the approximately 700-donor mean, an Asian-associated ancestry cluster reportedly had fewer N-insertions, according to a later analysis.

With respect to this clone: Its antigen is still unknown.

Trimming cost V 6 bases and J 5 bases; bases outside gene matches: 5. This CDR3 spans 14 amino acids. The germline gives CDR1 MRHNA, CDR2 SNTAGT. Both 60 Vbeta primers and 13 Jbeta primers went into the PCR. Libraries were prepared by immunoSEQ multiplex PCR; TCRdb keeps only in-frame clonotypes and omits some of them. The top ten clones hold 4.9% of a sample with some 95,000 clones, approximately 80% of them seen once. This clonotype originated in a woman in her thirties or forties in good health and CMV-seronegative. J is TRBJ1-4 and V is TRBV6-4; 8 bases are a match to TRBD1. Specimen: PBMCs. The DNA for the CDR3 is TGTGCCAGCAGAGGCAGGACAGGGAATGAAAAACTGTTTTTT. Translated, it gives CASRGRTGNEKLFF.